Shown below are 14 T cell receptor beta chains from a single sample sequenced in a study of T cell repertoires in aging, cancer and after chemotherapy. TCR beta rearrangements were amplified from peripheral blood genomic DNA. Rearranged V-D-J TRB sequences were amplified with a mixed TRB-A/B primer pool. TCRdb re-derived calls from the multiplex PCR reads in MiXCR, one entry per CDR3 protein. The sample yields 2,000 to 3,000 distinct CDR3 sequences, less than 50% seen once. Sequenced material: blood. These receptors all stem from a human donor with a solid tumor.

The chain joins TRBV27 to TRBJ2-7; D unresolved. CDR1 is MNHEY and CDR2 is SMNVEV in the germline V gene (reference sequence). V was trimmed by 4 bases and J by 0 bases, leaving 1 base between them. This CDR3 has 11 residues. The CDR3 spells CASSSSYEQYF. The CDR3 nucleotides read TGTGCCAGCAGTTCCTCCTACGAGCAGTACTTC.

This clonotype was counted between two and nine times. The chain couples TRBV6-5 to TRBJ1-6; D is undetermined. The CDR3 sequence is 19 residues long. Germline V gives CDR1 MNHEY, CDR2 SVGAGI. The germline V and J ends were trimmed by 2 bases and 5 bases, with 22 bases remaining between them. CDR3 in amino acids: CASSYRIQIGRSNNSPLHF. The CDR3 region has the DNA TGTGCCAGCAGTTACCGGATCCAAATTGGACGGAGTAATAATTCACCCCTCCACTTT.

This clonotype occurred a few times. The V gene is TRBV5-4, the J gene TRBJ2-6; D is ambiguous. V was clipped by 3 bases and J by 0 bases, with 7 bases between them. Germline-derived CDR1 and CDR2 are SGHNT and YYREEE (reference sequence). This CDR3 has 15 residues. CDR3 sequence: CASSSKGSGANVLTF. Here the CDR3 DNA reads TGTGCCAGCAGCTCCAAAGGCTCTGGGGCCAACGTCCTGACTTTC.

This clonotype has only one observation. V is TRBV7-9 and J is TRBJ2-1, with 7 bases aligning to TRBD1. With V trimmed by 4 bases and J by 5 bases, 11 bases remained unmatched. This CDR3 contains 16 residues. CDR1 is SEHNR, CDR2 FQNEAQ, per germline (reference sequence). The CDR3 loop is CASSSDPGQRNNEQFF. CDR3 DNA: TGTGCCAGCAGCTCAGACCCGGGACAGAGAAACAATGAGCAGTTCTTC.

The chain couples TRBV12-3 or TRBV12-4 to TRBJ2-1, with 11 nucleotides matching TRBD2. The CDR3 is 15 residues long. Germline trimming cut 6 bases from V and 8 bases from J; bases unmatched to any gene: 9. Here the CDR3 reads CASSLLSGGADEQFF. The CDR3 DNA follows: TGTGCCAGCAGCCTGCTTAGCGGGGGGGCCGATGAGCAGTTCTTC.

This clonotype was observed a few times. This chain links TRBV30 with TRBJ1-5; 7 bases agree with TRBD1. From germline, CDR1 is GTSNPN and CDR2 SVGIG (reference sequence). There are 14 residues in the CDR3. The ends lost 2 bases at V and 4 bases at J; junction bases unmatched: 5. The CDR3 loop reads CAWSLGQPNQPQHF. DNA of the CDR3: TGTGCCTGGAGTCTGGGACAGCCTAATCAGCCCCAGCATTTT.

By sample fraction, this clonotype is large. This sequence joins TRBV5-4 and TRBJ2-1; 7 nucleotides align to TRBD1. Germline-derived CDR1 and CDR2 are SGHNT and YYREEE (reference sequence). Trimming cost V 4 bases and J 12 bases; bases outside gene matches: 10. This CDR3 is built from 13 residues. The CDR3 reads CASSHGQVGWQFF. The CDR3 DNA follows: TGTGCCAGCAGCCACGGACAGGTGGGATGGCAGTTCTTC.

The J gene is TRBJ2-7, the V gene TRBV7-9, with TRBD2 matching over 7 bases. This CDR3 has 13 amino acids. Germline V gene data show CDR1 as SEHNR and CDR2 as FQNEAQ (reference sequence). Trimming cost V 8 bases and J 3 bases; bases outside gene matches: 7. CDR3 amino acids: CASRDGLDYEQYF. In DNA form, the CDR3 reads TGTGCCAGCCGAGATGGACTAGACTACGAGCAGTACTTC.

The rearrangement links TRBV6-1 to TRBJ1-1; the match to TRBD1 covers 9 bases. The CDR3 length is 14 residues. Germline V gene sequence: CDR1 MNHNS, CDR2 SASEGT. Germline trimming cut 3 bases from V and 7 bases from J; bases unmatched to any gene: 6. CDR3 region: CASSEGQGPNEAFF. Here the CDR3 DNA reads TGTGCCAGCAGTGAGGGACAGGGCCCGAATGAAGCTTTCTTT.

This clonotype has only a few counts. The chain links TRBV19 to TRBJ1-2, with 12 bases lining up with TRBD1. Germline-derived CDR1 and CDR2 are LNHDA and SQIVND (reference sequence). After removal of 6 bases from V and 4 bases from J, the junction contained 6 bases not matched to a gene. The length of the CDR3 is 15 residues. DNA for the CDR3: TGTGCCAGTAGCTTGGGACAGGGGGCCCTCTATGGCTACACCTTC. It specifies CASSLGQGALYGYTF.

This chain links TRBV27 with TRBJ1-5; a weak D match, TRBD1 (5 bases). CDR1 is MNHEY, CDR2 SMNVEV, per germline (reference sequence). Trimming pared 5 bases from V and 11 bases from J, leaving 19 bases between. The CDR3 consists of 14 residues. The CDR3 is CASSPPGPQSTQHF. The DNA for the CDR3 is TGTGCCAGCAGTCCGCCGGGACCCCAGTCGACCCAGCATTTT.

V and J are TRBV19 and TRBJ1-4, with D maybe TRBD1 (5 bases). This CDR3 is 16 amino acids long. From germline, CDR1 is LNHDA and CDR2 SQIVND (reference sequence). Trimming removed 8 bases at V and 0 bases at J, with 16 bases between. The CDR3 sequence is CASSGGAATTNEKLFF. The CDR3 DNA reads TGTGCCAGTTCCGGCGGGGCAGCCACAACTAATGAAAAACTGTTTTTT.

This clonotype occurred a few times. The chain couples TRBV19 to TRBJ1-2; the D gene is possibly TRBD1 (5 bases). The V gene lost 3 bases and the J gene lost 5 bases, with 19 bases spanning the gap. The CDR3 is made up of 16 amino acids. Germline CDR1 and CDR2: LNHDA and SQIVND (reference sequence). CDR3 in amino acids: CASSIAGISTGYGYTF. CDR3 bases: TGTGCCAGTAGTATCGCAGGGATTTCTACAGGTTATGGCTACACCTTC.

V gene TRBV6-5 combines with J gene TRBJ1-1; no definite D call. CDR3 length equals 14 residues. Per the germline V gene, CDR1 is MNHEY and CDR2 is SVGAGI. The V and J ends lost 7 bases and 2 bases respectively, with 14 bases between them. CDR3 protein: CASTRYGLNTEAFF. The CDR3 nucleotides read TGTGCCAGCACTAGATATGGGCTAAACACTGAAGCTTTCTTT.